The T cell receptor (beta chain) described here comes from a study of monozygotic twins with inflammatory bowel disease. Findings and caveats of the study: Differing immunosuppressive treatments may have added variability to patient repertoires. The study supported no single strong signal or clonotype linked to IBD.

Germline CDR1 reads MNHEY; CDR2 reads SMNVEV (reference sequence). The CDR3 runs 15 residues. On this clonotype: The antigen remains unidentified.

The RNA usage for each TCR library was approximately 3.5 ug of total RNA. TCRdb reanalyzed the 5' RACE reads, giving one entry per CDR3 protein sequence and no DNA. In all, the sample yields some 450,000 distinct CDR3 sequences. This receptor was taken from a human donor with ulcerative colitis or Crohn's disease, or a healthy co-twin of an affected twin (not recorded which). The chain is built from TRBV27 and TRBJ1-1; TCRdb indicates TRBD1, and absent DNA this call remains unverified. Material: blood. CDR3 protein: CASSRKGQMNTEAFF.